Listed here are 26 T cell receptor beta chains from one sample, sequenced in a study of PD-L1 blockade in urothelial cancer. Assay: immunoSEQ multiplex PCR; the TCRdb copy retains only in-frame clones and omits some. The repertoire has just under 30,000 clones, about 87% of them found once; the top ten carry 1.5% to 2%. The source material was PBMCs, sampled around atezolizumab (anti-PD-L1) treatment. The source is a man between 50 and 59 years old with urothelial cancer.

This chain links TRBV7-6 with TRBJ2-3, with 7 bases that match TRBD1. The CDR3 consists of 13 residues. The V gene's germline CDR1 is SGHVS and CDR2 FNYEAQ. The J segment lost 5 bases and the V segment lost 5 bases, leaving 4 bases of the junction unmatched. DNA for the CDR3: TGTGCCAGCAGCGCAAACAGGGGAGATACGCAGTATTTT. It specifies CASSANRGDTQYF.

This clone was counted a single time. The V and J genes are TRBV6-5 and TRBJ1-3; D is unclear. Trimming stripped 8 bases from V and 0 bases from J, with 14 bases between. The germline V gene has CDR1 MNHEY and CDR2 SVGAGI. The CDR3 covers 15 residues. CDR3 protein: CASGMDGNSGNTIYF. CDR3 nucleotide sequence: TGTGCCAGCGGGATGGACGGGAACTCTGGAAACACCATATATTTT.

This chain uses TRBV27 with TRBJ1-5, with a weak D call TRBD1 (6 bases). Between the trimmed V and J ends, which lost 2 bases and 5 bases, there was a span of 25 bases. The CDR3 length is 19 residues. Germline V gene lookup returns CDR1 MNHEY and CDR2 SMNVEV (reference sequence). The CDR3 region has the DNA TGTGCCAGCAGTTTAACCGGCAAGCGGGGCGGGGGGCAGCATCAGCCCCAGCATTTT. This encodes CASSLTGKRGGGQHQPQHF.

The chain recombines TRBV27 with TRBJ2-5, with D maybe TRBD1 (5 bases). The V gene lost 0 bases and the J gene lost 1 base, with 15 bases spanning the gap. Germline lookup yields CDR1 MNHEY and CDR2 SMNVEV (reference sequence). This CDR3 region has 17 residues. CDR3 bases: TGTGCCAGCAGTTTATCGATTCTCACAGGATCCCAAGAGACCCAGTACTTC. Protein product: CASSLSILTGSQETQYF.

The chain couples TRBV11-2 to TRBJ2-3, with TRBD1 matching over 7 bases. The CDR3 runs 19 residues. CDR1 is SGHAT, CDR2 FQNNGV, per germline. With 5 bases clipped from V and 1 base from J, the junction kept 18 bases outside the gene matches. The CDR3 nucleotides read TGTGCCAGCAGCCGACTTACCGGCCTAACAGGGGTCGGCACAGATACGCAGTATTTT. It specifies CASSRLTGLTGVGTDTQYF. Full variable domain (missing parts from reference TRBV11-2 and TRBJ2-3): EAGVAQSPRYKIIEKRQSVAFWCNPISGHATLYWYQQILGQGPKLLIQFQNNGVVDDSQLPKDRFSAERLKGVDSTLKIQPAKLEDSAVYLCASSRLTGLTGVGTDTQYFGPGTRLTVL.

The chain recombines TRBV14 with TRBJ2-1, with 9 bases fitting TRBD2. The CDR3 sequence is 15 residues long. Germline V gene sequence: CDR1 SGHDN, CDR2 FVKESK. Germline trimming cut 3 bases from V and 8 bases from J; bases unmatched to any gene: 8. CDR3 coding DNA: TGTGCCAGCAGCCACGCCGGGACTAGCTGGGATGAGCAGTTCTTC. Protein product: CASSHAGTSWDEQFF.

The chain uses TRBV2 and TRBJ1-2, with TRBD1 matching over 8 bases. The CDR3 contains 14 residues. Germline CDR1 SNHLY, CDR2 FYNNEI. The junction had 10 bases not matched to a gene; V was cut back by 8 bases and J by 5 bases. The CDR3: CASRTSTGEYGYTF. DNA for the CDR3: TGTGCCAGCCGAACCTCGACAGGGGAATATGGCTACACCTTC.

The gene calls are TRBV19 and TRBJ2-7; 11 nucleotides line up with TRBD2. Germline V gene lookup returns CDR1 LNHDA and CDR2 SQIVND (reference sequence). This CDR3 is 15 amino acids long. J gave up 4 bases and V 7 bases, and 9 bases lay outside the gene matches. In DNA form, the CDR3 reads TGTGCCAGTACCGGTAGAACTAGCGGGAGTTACGAGCAGTACTTC. Translation: CASTGRTSGSYEQYF.

The genes are TRBV5-4 and TRBJ2-5, with 12 bases aligning to TRBD2. CDR1 SGHNT and CDR2 YYREEE come from the germline V gene (reference sequence). V was clipped by 7 bases and J by 3 bases; unmatched bases: 4. This CDR3 spans 14 amino acids. CDR3 sequence (DNA): TGTGCCAGCGGCCCTAGCGGGGGGGAAGAGACCCAGTACTTC. This sequence encodes CASGPSGGEETQYF.

The rearrangement links TRBV5-6 to TRBJ2-5, with D tentatively TRBD2 (7 bases). V was cut by 4 bases and J by 4 bases, with 17 bases left in between. The CDR3 is made up of 15 amino acids. Per the germline V gene, CDR1 is SGHDT and CDR2 is YYEEEE. In nucleotides, the CDR3 is TGTGCCAGCAGCCCACAACACAGGGAGGGAGAGACCCAGTACTTC. Residues: CASSPQHREGETQYF.

This clone was seen only once. The V and J genes are TRBV10-1 and TRBJ2-3, with TRBD2 matching 14 bases. The ends lost 4 bases at V and 3 bases at J; junction bases unmatched: 6. The CDR3 contains 17 residues. The V gene's germline CDR1 is WNHNN and CDR2 SYGVQD (reference sequence). CDR3 nucleotides: TGCGCCAGCAGTGGGGGACTAGCGGGAGTAGGGACAGATACGCAGTATTTT. Translation gives CASSGGLAGVGTDTQYF.

The rearrangement uses TRBV11-2 and TRBJ1-1, with a possible D match to TRBD1 (6 bases). The V end was cut by 2 bases, the J end by 5 bases, with 6 bases between. The CDR3 is made up of 12 amino acids. Per germline, CDR1 SGHAT and CDR2 FQNNGV. The CDR3 sequence: CASSLRGTEAFF. CDR3 nucleotide sequence: TGTGCCAGCAGCTTAAGGGGGACTGAAGCTTTCTTT.

J is TRBJ1-2 and V is TRBV25-1, with 9 nucleotides matching TRBD1. V was pared by 2 bases and J by 1 base, with 11 bases of the junction left unmatched. Germline V gives CDR1 MGHDK, CDR2 SYGVNS. The CDR3 runs 18 residues. Written as DNA, the CDR3 is TGTGCCAGCAGTGAAGCCGGGACAGGGCCCCTGGGTAACTATGGCTACACCTTC. The encoded protein is CASSEAGTGPLGNYGYTF.

The chain couples TRBV19 to TRBJ1-2; 10 nucleotides match TRBD1. The CDR3 is made up of 13 amino acids. Germline values: CDR1 LNHDA, CDR2 SQIVND (reference sequence). The J segment lost 6 bases and the V segment lost 7 bases, leaving 5 bases of the junction unmatched. The CDR3 DNA is TGTGCCAGTACCCCCGACAGGGGGCATGGCTACACCTTC. The encoded protein is CASTPDRGHGYTF.

The genes are TRBV28 and TRBJ2-1, with TRBD2 matching 10 bases. V shed 5 bases and J 6 bases; nucleotides not matched to a gene: 10. The CDR3 consists of 16 residues. Germline CDR1 and CDR2: MDHEN and SYDVKM. The CDR3 loop is CASSRLGLAGANEQFF. The CDR3 bases are TGTGCCAGCAGTCGACTGGGGCTAGCGGGAGCCAATGAGCAGTTCTTC.

There are a few counts of this clone. The chain couples TRBV11-3 to TRBJ2-1; TRBD1 matches 12 bases. Germline CDR1 SGHNT, CDR2 YENEEA. The CDR3 consists of 15 residues. With 4 bases clipped from V and 9 bases from J, the junction kept 7 bases outside the gene matches. CDR3 in amino acids: CASSSRDRGLLEQFF. CDR3 nucleotide sequence: TGTGCCAGCAGCTCCCGGGACAGGGGGCTGCTTGAGCAGTTCTTC.

This clone was observed once. The chain joins TRBV7-9 to TRBJ1-5, with D unclear. This CDR3 region has 12 residues. Germline CDR1 and CDR2: SEHNR and FQNEAQ (reference sequence). Trimming took 1 base from V and 9 from J, leaving 7 bases between them. The CDR3: CASSLESGPQHF. Written as DNA, the CDR3 is TGTGCCAGCAGCTTAGAGTCCGGGCCCCAGCATTTT.

This clone was seen a handful of times. For the CDR3, the DNA is TGTGCCAGCAGCGCCCCGCGGGATGGAGGAAAAAATGAGCAGTTCTTC. Translated: CASSAPRDGGKNEQFF. V is TRBV9 and J is TRBJ2-1; D is perhaps TRBD2 (6 bases). Deletions cut 3 bases from V and 7 bases from J, with 20 bases between. The germline gives CDR1 SGDLS, CDR2 YYNGEE. The CDR3 length is 16 residues.

This clone occurred a few times. CDR3 in DNA: TGTGCCAGCAGTTACGAGTTAGGCGGGGGCGGGTACATTCAGTACTTC. Amino acid sequence: CASSYELGGGGYIQYF. This chain joins TRBV6-5 and TRBJ2-4, with D possibly matching TRBD2 (7 bases). V shed 2 bases and J shed 8 bases, with 19 bases lying between them. Germline V gene data show CDR1 as MNHEY and CDR2 as SVGAGI. The CDR3 contains 16 residues.

The chain couples TRBV6-5 to TRBJ2-6, with 7 bases that match TRBD2. This CDR3 has 16 residues. Looked up from germline, CDR1 is MNHEY and CDR2 is SVGAGI. The V segment lost 4 bases and the J segment 2 bases; nucleotides outside the gene matches: 5. The CDR3 spells CASSWEGGAGANVLTF. In DNA, the CDR3 is TGTGCCAGCAGTTGGGAGGGAGGGGCTGGGGCCAACGTCCTGACTTTC.

This chain joins TRBV7-6 and TRBJ2-3; TRBD1 matches at 7 bases. Per germline, CDR1 SGHVS and CDR2 FNYEAQ. With V trimmed by 7 bases and J by 1 base, 5 bases remained unmatched. This CDR3 is built from 14 residues. DNA for the CDR3: TGTGCCAGCAAAACCGGGACAGGCACAGATACGCAGTATTTT. Translated: CASKTGTGTDTQYF.

The rearrangement uses TRBV6-5 and TRBJ1-5, with 8 nucleotides matching TRBD1. The CDR3 runs 14 residues. Per germline, CDR1 MNHEY and CDR2 SVGAGI. The V segment lost 5 bases and the J segment 2 bases; nucleotides outside the gene matches: 2. The CDR3 spells CASSPQGGNQPQHF. The CDR3 DNA sequence: TGTGCCAGCAGTCCACAGGGGGGCAATCAGCCCCAGCATTTT.

The chain uses TRBV29-1 and TRBJ1-1, with 8 bases identical to TRBD1. The CDR3 has 12 residues. V dropped 4 bases and J dropped 4; count of bases not matched to a gene: 2. Germline assignment: CDR1 SQVTM and CDR2 ANQGSEA. The CDR3 nucleotides read TGCAGCGTTGCTGGACAGGGCACTGAAGCTTTCTTT. Amino acids: CSVAGQGTEAFF.

V usage is TRBV28 and J usage is TRBJ2-2; 7 positions agree with TRBD2. The junction had 12 bases not matched to a gene; V was cut back by 5 bases and J by 3 bases. The CDR3 covers 17 residues. Germline CDR1 reads MDHEN; CDR2 reads SYDVKM. Here the CDR3 DNA reads TGTGCCAGCAGTGGGGGGGGGAGCGGGACCCACACCGGGGAGCTGTTTTTT. This translates into CASSGGGSGTHTGELFF.

The CDR3 DNA reads as TGCGCCAGCAGCTCCGGGACAGAGCTCTACGAGCAGTACTTC. Translated, it gives CASSSGTELYEQYF. V usage is TRBV5-1 and J usage is TRBJ2-7; TRBD1 matches at 7 bases. The CDR3 spans 14 residues. Germline CDR1 reads SGHRS; CDR2 reads YFSETQ. Germline trimming cut 3 bases from V and 3 bases from J; bases unmatched to any gene: 6.

This rearrangement joins TRBV28 to TRBJ2-2, with TRBD2 matching over 11 bases. Trimming cost V 3 bases and J 7 bases; bases outside gene matches: 4. CDR1 is MDHEN, CDR2 SYDVKM, per germline. The CDR3 length is 15 residues. The CDR3 bases are TGTGCCAGCAGTTTTGGTAGCGGGGGGGTCGGGGAGCTGTTTTTT. Residues: CASSFGSGGVGELFF.